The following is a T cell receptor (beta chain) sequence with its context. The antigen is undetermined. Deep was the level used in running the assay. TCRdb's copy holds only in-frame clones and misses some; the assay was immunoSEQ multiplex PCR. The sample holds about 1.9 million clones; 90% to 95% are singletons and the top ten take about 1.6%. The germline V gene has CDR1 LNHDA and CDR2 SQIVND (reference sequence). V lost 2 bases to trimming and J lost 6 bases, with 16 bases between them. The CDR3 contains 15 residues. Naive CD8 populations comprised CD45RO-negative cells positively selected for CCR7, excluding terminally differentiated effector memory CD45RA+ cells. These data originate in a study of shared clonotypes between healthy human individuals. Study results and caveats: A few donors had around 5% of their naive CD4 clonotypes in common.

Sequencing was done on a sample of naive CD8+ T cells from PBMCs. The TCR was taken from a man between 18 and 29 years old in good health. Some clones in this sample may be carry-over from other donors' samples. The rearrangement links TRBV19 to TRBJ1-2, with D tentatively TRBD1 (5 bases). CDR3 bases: TGTGCCAGTAGTATACGGGGGATTCGGAGGGATGGCTACACCTTC. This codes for CASSIRGIRRDGYTF.